This T cell receptor (beta chain) was documented in a study of T cell repertoires in ileal Crohn's disease. As for time point: neoterminal ileum biopsy at postoperative endoscopy, about 6 months after surgery. Trimming removed 7 bases from V and 5 bases from J; junction bases left unmatched: 6. Germline CDR1 and CDR2: MDHEN and SYDVKM. CDR3 size: 13 residues. Data came from immunoSEQ multiplex PCR; TCRdb stores just in-frame clones and leaves some out. The sample includes about 62,000 clones, around 90% of them seen just once. This TCR came from an adult with Crohn's disease. The sequenced sample was ileal tissue. The chain joins TRBV28 to TRBJ2-5, with TRBD1 matching over 8 bases. This CDR3 reads CASTGTGWETQYF. The CDR3, as DNA: TGTGCCAGCACCGGGACAGGTTGGGAGACCCAGTACTTC.